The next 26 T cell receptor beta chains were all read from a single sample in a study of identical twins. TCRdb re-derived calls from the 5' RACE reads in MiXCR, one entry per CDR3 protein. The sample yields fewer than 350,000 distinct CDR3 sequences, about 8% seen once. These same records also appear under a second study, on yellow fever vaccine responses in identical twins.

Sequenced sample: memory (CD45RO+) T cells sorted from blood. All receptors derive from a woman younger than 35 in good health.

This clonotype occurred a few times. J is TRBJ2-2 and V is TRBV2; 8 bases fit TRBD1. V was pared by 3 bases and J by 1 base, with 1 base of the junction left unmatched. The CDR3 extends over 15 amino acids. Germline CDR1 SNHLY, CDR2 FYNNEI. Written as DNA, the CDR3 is TGTGCCAGCAGTGACGGGACAGGGAACACCGGGGAGCTGTTTTTT. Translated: CASSDGTGNTGELFF.

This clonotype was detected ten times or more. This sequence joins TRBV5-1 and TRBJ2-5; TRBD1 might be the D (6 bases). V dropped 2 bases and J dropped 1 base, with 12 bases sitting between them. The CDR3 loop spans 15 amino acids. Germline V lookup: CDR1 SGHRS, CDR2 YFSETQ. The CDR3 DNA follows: TGCGCCAGCAGCTTTAATAGGGGGTCCCAAGAGACCCAGTACTTC. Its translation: CASSFNRGSQETQYF.

CDR3 sequence: CASRKGGRLIYGYTF. The CDR3 DNA reads as TGTGCCAGCAGAAAGGGGGGCAGGTTGATCTATGGCTACACCTTC. The chain uses TRBV28 and TRBJ1-2, with D perhaps TRBD1 (6 bases). The CDR3 runs to 15 residues. Trimming removed 6 bases at V and 4 bases at J, with 18 bases between. Per germline, CDR1 MDHEN and CDR2 SYDVKM.

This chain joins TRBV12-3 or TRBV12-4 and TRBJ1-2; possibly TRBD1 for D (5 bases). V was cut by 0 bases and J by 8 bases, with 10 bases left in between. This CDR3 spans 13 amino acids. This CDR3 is CASSLAGVQGYTF. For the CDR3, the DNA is TGTGCCAGCAGTTTAGCAGGGGTACAGGGCTACACCTTC.

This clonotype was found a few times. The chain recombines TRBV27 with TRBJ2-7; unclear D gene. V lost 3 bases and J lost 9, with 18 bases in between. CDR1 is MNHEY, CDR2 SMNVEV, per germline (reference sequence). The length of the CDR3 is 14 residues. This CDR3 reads CASSFFLLGCGQYV. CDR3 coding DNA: TGTGCCAGCAGTTTCTTCCTCCTCGGGTGCGGGCAGTACGTC.

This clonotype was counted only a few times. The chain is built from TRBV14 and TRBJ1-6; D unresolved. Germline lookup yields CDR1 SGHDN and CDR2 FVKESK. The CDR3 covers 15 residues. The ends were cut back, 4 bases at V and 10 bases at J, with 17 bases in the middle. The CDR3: CASSPSRVAGSPLHF. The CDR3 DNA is TGTGCCAGCAGCCCGTCGAGAGTAGCGGGGTCACCCCTCCACTTT.

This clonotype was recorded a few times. DNA for the CDR3: TGCAGTGCGAGGACTAGCGTATACTCCTACAATGAGCAGTTCTTC. This codes for CSARTSVYSYNEQFF. J is TRBJ2-1 and V is TRBV20-1; TRBD2 matches 9 bases. Trimming at V came to 6 bases and at J to 0 bases, leaving 6 bases not matched to a gene. CDR1 and CDR2 from the germline V gene are DFQATT and SNEGSKA (reference sequence). This CDR3 is built from 15 residues.

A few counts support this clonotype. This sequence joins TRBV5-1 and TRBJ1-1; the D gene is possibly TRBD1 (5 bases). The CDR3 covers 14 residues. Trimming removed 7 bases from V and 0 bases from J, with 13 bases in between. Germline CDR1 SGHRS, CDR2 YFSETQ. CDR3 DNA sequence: TGCGCCAGCCGCGACAGCGGTATGAACACTGAAGCTTTCTTT. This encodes CASRDSGMNTEAFF.

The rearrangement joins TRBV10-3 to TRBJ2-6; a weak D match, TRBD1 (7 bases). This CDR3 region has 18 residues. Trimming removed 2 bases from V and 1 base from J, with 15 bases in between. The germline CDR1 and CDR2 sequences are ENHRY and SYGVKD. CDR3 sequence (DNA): TGTGCCATCAGTGAGCAGGGGGGTTCCCTTTCTGGGGCCAACGTCCTGACTTTC. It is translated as CAISEQGGSLSGANVLTF.

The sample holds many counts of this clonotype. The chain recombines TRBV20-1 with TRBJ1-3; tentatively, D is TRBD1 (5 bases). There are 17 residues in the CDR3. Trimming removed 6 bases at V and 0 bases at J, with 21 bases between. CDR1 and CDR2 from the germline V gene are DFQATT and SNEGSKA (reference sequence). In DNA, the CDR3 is TGCAGTGCCTTTCCCCGGGACGTAGCGGTCTCTGGAAACACCATATATTTT. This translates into CSAFPRDVAVSGNTIYF.

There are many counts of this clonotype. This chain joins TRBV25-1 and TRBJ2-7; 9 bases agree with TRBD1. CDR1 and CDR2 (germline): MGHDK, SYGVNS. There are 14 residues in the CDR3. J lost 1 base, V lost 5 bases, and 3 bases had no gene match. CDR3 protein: CASSIQGASYEQYF. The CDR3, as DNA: TGTGCCAGCAGTATACAGGGGGCTTCCTACGAGCAGTACTTC.

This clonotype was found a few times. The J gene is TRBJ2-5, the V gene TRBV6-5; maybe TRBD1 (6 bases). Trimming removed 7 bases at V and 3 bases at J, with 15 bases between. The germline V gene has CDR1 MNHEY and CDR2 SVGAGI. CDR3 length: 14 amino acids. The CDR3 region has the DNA TGTGCCAGCATTAGCCAGGGGTCGAAAGAGACCCAGTACTTC. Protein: CASISQGSKETQYF.

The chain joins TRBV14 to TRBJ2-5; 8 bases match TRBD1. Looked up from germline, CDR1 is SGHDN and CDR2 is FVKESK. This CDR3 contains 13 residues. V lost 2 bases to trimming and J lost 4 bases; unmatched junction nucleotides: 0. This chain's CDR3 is CASSQQGAETQYF. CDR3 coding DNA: TGTGCCAGCAGCCAACAGGGGGCAGAGACCCAGTACTTC.

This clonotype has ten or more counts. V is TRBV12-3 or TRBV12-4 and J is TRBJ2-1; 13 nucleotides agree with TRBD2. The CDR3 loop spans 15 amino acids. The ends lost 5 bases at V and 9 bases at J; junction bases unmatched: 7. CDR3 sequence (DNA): TGTGCCAGCAGTCCCGGGACTAGCGGGACGGTTGAGCAGTTCTTC. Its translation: CASSPGTSGTVEQFF.

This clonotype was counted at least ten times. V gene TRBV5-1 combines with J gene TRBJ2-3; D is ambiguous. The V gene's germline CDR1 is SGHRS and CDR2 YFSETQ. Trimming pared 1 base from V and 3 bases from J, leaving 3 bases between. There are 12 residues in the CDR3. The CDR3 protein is CASSLSTDTQYF. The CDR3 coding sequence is TGCGCCAGCAGCTTGAGTACAGATACGCAGTATTTT.

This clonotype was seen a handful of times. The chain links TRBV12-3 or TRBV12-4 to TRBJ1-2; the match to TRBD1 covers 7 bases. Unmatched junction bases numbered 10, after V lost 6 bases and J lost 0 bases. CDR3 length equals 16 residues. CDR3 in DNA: TGTGCCAGCAGGAAATCAGGGGGACCAGCTAACTATGGCTACACCTTC. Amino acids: CASRKSGGPANYGYTF.

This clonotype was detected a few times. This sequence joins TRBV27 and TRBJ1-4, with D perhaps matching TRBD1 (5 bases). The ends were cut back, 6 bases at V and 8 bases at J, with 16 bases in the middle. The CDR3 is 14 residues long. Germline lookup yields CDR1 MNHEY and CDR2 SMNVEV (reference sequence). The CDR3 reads CASSSAGSREKLFF. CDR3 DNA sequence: TGTGCCAGCAGCTCTGCAGGGAGTCGCGAAAAACTGTTTTTT.

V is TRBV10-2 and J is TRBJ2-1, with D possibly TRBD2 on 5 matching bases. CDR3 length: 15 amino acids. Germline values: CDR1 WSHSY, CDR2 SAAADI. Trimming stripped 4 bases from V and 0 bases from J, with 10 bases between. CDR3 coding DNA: TGCGCCAGCAGTGGAGAGCGGAGCTCCTACAATGAGCAGTTCTTC. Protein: CASSGERSSYNEQFF.

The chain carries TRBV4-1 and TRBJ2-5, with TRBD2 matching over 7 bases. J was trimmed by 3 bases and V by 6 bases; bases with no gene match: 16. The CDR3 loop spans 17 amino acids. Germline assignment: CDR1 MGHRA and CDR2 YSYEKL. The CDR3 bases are TGCGCCAGCAGTCCAAGAAGGTCTAGCGGAGAAGAAGAGACCCAGTACTTC. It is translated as CASSPRRSSGEEETQYF.

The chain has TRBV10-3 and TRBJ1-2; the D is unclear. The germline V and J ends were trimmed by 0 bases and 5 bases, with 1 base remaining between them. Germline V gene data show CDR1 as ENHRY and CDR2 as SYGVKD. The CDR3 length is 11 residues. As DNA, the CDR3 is TGTGCCATCAGTGAGTCGTATGGCTACACCTTC. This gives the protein CAISESYGYTF.

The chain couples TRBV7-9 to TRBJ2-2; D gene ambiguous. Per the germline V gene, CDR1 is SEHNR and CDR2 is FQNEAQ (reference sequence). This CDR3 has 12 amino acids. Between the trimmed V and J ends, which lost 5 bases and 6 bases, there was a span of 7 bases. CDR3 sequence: CASSTPAGELFF. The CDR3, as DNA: TGTGCCAGCAGCACACCCGCCGGGGAGCTGTTTTTT.

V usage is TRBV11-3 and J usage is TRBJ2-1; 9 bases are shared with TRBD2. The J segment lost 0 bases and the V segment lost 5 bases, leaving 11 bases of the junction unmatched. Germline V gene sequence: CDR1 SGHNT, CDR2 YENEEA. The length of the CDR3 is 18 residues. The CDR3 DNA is TGTGCCAGCAGCCGGCGGGGGGGTAAGATAAGCTCCTACAATGAGCAGTTCTTC. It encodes CASSRRGGKISSYNEQFF.

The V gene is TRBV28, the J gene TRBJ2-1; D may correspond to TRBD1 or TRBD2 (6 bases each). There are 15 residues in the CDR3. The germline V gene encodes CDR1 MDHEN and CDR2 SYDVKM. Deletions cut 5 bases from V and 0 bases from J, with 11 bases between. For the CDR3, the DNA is TGTGCCAGCAGTGAAGGGGGGAGCTCCTACAATGAGCAGTTCTTC. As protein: CASSEGGSSYNEQFF.

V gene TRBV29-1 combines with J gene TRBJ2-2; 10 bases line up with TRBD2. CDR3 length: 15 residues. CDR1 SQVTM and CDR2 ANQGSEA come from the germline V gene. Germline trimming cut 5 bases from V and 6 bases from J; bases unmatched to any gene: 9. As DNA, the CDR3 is TGCAGCGTTACATCTAGCGGGAGCGGGTCCGGGGAGCTGTTTTTT. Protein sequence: CSVTSSGSGSGELFF.

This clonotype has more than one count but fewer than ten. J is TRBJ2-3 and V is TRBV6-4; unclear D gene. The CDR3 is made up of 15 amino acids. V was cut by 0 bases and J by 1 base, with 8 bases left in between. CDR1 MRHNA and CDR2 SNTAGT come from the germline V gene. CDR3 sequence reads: CASSDSIGGTDTQYF. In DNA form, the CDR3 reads TGTGCCAGCAGTGACTCGATCGGCGGCACAGATACGCAGTATTTT.

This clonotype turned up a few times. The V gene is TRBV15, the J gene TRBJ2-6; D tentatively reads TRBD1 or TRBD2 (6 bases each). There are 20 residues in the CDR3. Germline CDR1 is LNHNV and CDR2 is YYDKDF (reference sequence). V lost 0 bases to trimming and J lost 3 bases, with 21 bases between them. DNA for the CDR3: TGTGCCACCAGCAGAGATCGTTGGGGTTGGGGGGCGGATGGGGCCAACGTCCTGACTTTC. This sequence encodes CATSRDRWGWGADGANVLTF.